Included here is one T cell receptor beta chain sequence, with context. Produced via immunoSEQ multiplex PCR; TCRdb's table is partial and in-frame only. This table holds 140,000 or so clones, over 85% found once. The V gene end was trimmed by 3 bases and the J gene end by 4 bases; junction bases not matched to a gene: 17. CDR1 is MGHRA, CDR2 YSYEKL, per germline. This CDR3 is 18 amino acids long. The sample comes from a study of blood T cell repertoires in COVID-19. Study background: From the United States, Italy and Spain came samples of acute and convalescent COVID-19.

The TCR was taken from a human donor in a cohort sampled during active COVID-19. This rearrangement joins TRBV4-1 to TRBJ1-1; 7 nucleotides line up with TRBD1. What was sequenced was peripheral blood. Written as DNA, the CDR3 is TGCGCCAGCAGCCAGGGAATTACAGGGGCGGGGGGGTTCACTGAAGCTTTCTTT. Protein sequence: CASSQGITGAGGFTEAFF.